The entry below gives a single T cell receptor (beta chain) sequence along with its context. Only in-frame clones appear in the TCRdb table, and some are missing; sequencing was by immunoSEQ multiplex PCR. This table has 150,000 to 200,000 clones, over 75% appearing once. The data derive from a study of blood T cell repertoires in COVID-19. The CDR3 runs to 15 residues. V trimming: 4 bases; J trimming: 7 bases; junction bases outside the gene matches: 7. From germline, CDR1 is SGDLS and CDR2 YYNGEE. This clonotype was sampled from a woman younger than 35 who had recovered from COVID-19. Sample: PBMCs or T cells enriched from blood (not recorded which). The chain uses TRBV9 and TRBJ1-6; 8 nucleotides align to TRBD1. The CDR3 is CASSPRAGGNSPLHF. The CDR3, as DNA: TGTGCCAGCAGCCCCAGGGCAGGGGGCAATTCACCCCTCCACTTT.